These T cell receptor beta chains were read from a single sample in a study of shared clonotypes between healthy human individuals. The method was immunoSEQ multiplex PCR; TCRdb's version includes in-frame clones alone and lacks a portion of them. The sample records around 2.1 million clones, 85% to 95% being singletons. The sequencing input was naive CD8+ T cells from PBMCs. These receptors all come from a man between 18 and 29 years old in good health. Some clones in this sample may be carry-over from other donors' samples. CDR3s include the opening cysteine and the closing phenylalanine or tryptophan. A D gene is named only where the DNA matches it firmly. Size is omitted from some rows. Given values are once, few, many or a class for expanded clones.

abundance,j_gene,d_gene,v_gene,CDR3nt,CDR3aa
.,TRBJ2-2,TRBD1,TRBV6-6,TGTGCCAGCAGTTCTGAGGGGGCGGTCACCGGGGAGCTGTTTTTT,CASSSEGAVTGELFF
.,TRBJ1-1,.,TRBV11-2,TGTGCCAGCAGCTTGAAGGGACGCAACACTGAAGCTTTCTTT,CASSLKGRNTEAFF
.,TRBJ2-7,TRBD2,TRBV27,TGTGCCAGCAGCCTGGGGCTAGCGGGAGCCCGCTCCTACGAGCAGTACTTC,CASSLGLAGARSYEQYF
.,TRBJ1-1,.,TRBV9,TGTGCCAGCAGCCCGCGCCGGGGCGGCTACACTGAAGCTTTCTTT,CASSPRRGGYTEAFF
.,TRBJ1-2,.,TRBV7-9,TGTGCCAGCAGCTCCTCCCGGGGGCCGAGCCCCTACACCTTC,CASSSSRGPSPYTF
.,TRBJ2-6,TRBD1,TRBV7-3,TGTGCCAGCAGCTTATTGGGACAGGGGGCCCCCTCTGGGGCCAACGTCCTGACTTTC,CASSLLGQGAPSGANVLTF
.,TRBJ1-4,.,TRBV13,TGTGCCAGCAGCGAAACAGCAACTAATGAAAAACTGTTTTTT,CASSETATNEKLFF
.,TRBJ2-3,.,TRBV6-5,TGTGCCAGCAGTTGGGGACGGTCCACAGATACGCAGTATTTT,CASSWGRSTDTQYF
few,TRBJ1-2,.,TRBV19,TGTGCCAGTAGTATAGGACTGAGCTACACCTTC,CASSIGLSYTF
.,TRBJ2-1,TRBD1,TRBV7-9,TGTGCCAGCAGCGTCAGTCAGGGGGCTACCCCCAATGAGCAGTTCTTC,CASSVSQGATPNEQFF
once,TRBJ2-5,.,TRBV7-9,TGTGCCAGCAGCCAACGGTCTCCCCAAGAGACCCAGTACTTC,CASSQRSPQETQYF
.,TRBJ1-4,.,TRBV4-3,TGCGCCAGCAGCCGACGACACGCAACTAATGAAAAACTGTTTTTT,CASSRRHATNEKLFF
.,TRBJ1-1,.,TRBV14,TGTGCCAGCAGCCAAATACCAACAGGGAGCCCCCGGACTGAAGCTTTCTTT,CASSQIPTGSPRTEAFF
.,TRBJ1-5,.,TRBV27,TGTGCCAGCAGTCAGAGGAATTCTAGGTCAGGAGATCAGCCCCAGCATTTT,CASSQRNSRSGDQPQHF
.,TRBJ2-3,.,TRBV5-1,TGCGCCAGCAGCTTGTCAGATACGCAGTATTTT,CASSLSDTQYF
.,TRBJ1-5,.,TRBV18,TGTGCCAGCTCACCACCGGAGGGTTCCGGCAATCAGCCCCAGCATTTT,CASSPPEGSGNQPQHF
.,TRBJ2-2,.,TRBV7-9,TGTGCCAGCAGACTACGGGCCGGTCCGAGGAGCGGGGAGCTGTTTTTT,CASRLRAGPRSGELFF
.,TRBJ2-5,TRBD1,TRBV18,TGTGCCAGCTCACCGACAGGGGGCGAAGAGACCCAGTACTTC,CASSPTGGEETQYF
.,TRBJ2-7,.,TRBV28,TGTGCCAGCAGCCGAATCCGGCCCTCCTACGAGCAGTACTTC,CASSRIRPSYEQYF
.,TRBJ2-5,TRBD1,TRBV27,TGTGCCAGCAGTTCCCTCCGCGGGACAGGGTTCGAGACCCAGTACTTC,CASSSLRGTGFETQYF
.,TRBJ1-2,.,TRBV5-4,TGTGCCAGCAGCTACAGACGGGGGGCAGGTGGCTACACCTTC,CASSYRRGAGGYTF
.,TRBJ2-2,TRBD2,TRBV7-2,TGTGCCAGCAGCTTACCCTCTTTGACTAGCGGGAGGGCCGGGGAGCTGTTTTTT,CASSLPSLTSGRAGELFF
.,TRBJ1-5,.,TRBV19,TGTGCCAGTAGTATTTTTGGTGAGCCCCAGCATTTT,CASSIFGEPQHF
.,TRBJ2-7,.,TRBV7-3,TGTGCCAGCAGCTTAGGGTCAGGGAGATCCTACGAGCAGTACTTC,CASSLGSGRSYEQYF
.,TRBJ2-2,.,TRBV29-1,TGCAGCGTTGTAGGGGCAGCGGATCCGAACACCGGGGAGCTGTTTTTT,CSVVGAADPNTGELFF
.,TRBJ1-1,.,TRBV7-2,TGTGCCAGCAGCTTAGCCCAAAGACGGTGGGCTTTCTTT,CASSLAQRRWAFF